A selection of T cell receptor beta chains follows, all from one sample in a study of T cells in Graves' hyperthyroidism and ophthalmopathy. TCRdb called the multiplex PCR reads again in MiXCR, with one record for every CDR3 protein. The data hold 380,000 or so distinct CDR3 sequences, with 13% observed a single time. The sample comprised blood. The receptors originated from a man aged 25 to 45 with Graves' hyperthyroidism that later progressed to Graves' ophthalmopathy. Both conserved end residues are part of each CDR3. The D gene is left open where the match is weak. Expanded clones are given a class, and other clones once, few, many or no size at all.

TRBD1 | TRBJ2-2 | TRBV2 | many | TGTGCCAGCAGCCTCGACAGGGACACCGGGGAGCTGTTTTTT | CASSLDRDTGELFF
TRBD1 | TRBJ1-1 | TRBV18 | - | TGTGCCAGCTCACTAGGACAGGGAAATGAAGCTTTCTTT | CASSLGQGNEAFF
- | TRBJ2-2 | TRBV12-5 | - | TGTGCTAGTGGTTATGTCGTGTTCGGGACCGGGGAGCTGTTTTTT | CASGYVVFGTGELFF
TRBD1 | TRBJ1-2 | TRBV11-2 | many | TGTGCCAGCAGCAAGGACAGGGGGCTTGGCTACACCTTC | CASSKDRGLGYTF
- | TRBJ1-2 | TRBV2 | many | TGTGCCAGCGAGGGGTACTATGGCTACACCTTC | CASEGYYGYTF
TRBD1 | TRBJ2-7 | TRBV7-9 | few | TGTGCCAGCAGTTGGACAGGGGGAACGGGGGAGCAGTACTTC | CASSWTGGTGEQYF
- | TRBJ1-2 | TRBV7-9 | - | TGTGCCAGCAGCCCACGTGCCACTAACTATGGCTACACCTTC | CASSPRATNYGYTF
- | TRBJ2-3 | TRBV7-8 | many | TGTGCCAGCAGCCCCTATCCCCGGGGAGATCCCACAGATACGCAGTATTTT | CASSPYPRGDPTDTQYF
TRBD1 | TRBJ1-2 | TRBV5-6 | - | TGTGCCAGCAGGCGAAAGGACAGGGGCTATGGCTACACCTTC | CASRRKDRGYGYTF
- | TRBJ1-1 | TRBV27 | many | TGTGCCAGCAGTCCCCGACAGCATTCTCATGAAGCTTTCTTT | CASSPRQHSHEAFF
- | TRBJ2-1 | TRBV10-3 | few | TGTGCCATCAGTGAGTCGATGGCGGGGGCCCCCAGGGAGCAGTTCTTC | CAISESMAGAPREQFF
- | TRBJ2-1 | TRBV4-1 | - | TGCGCCAGCAGCCAACACATCAATGAGCAGTTCTTC | CASSQHINEQFF
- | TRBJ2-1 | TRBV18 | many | TGTGCCAGCTCACCAACCACAGGGCTCTCCTACAATGAGCAGTTCTTC | CASSPTTGLSYNEQFF
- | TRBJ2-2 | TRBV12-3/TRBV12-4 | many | TGTGCCAGCAGTTTCGCGGGGAAGGGCGGGGAGCTGTTTTTT | CASSFAGKGGELFF
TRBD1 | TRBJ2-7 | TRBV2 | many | TGTGCCAGCAGTAGGGACAGGGGCGGCGAGCAGTACTTC | CASSRDRGGEQYF
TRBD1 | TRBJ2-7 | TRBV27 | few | TGTGCCAGCAGTTCCTGGGACAGGGTTCCCTCCTACGAGCAGTACTTC | CASSSWDRVPSYEQYF
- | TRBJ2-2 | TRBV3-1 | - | TGTGCCAGCAGCCAACTGGCGAACACCGGGGAGCTGTTTTTT | CASSQLANTGELFF
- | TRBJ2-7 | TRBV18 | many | TGTGCCAGCTCACCGAGTCGGTCCTACGAGCAGTACTTC | CASSPSRSYEQYF
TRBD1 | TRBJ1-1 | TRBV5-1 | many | TGTGCCAGCAGTCCTTGGACAGGGATGAACACTGAAGCTTTCTTT | CASSPWTGMNTEAFF
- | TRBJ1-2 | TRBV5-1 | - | TGCGCCAGCAGCTTCCGGGACACAGCCTCAGGGGGCTACACCTTC | CASSFRDTASGGYTF
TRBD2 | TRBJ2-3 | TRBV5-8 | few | TGTGCCAGCAGTCGCGGGACTAGCGGGGACACAGATACGCAGTATTTT | CASSRGTSGDTDTQYF
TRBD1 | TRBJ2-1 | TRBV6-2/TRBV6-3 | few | TGTGCCAGCAAGGGACAGACCATGGGCAATGAGCAGTTCTTC | CASKGQTMGNEQFF
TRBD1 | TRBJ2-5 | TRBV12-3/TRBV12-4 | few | TGTGCCAGCAGTTTAGAGGGACAGGGGCTCGAGACCCAGTACTTC | CASSLEGQGLETQYF
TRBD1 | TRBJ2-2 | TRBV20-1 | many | TGCAGTGCTAGAGCCCGGACAGGAACCGGGGAGCTGTTTTTT | CSARARTGTGELFF
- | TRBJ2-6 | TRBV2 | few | TGTGCCAGCAGGATAAGCGCCCCCTCTGGGGCCAACGTCCTGACTTTC | CASRISAPSGANVLTF
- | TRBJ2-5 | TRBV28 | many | TGTGCCAGCAGAACAGTGCCGGGACAGTACTTC | CASRTVPGQYF
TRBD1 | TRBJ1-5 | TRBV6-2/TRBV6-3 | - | TGTGCCAGCAGCTGGACAGGACGTAATCAGCCCCAGCATTTT | CASSWTGRNQPQHF
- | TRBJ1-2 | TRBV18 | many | TGTGCCAGCTCACCCGGGGAAGAATATGGCTACACCTTC | CASSPGEEYGYTF
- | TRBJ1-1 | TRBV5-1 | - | TGCGCCAGCAGCAGGGGGGTGGCACGCACTGAAGCTTTCTTT | CASSRGVARTEAFF
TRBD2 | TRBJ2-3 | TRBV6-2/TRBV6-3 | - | TGTGCCAGCAGTTACTCCCCACTGGGACTAGCGGCGGATACGCAGTATTTT | CASSYSPLGLAADTQYF
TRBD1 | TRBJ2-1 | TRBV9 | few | TGTGCCAGCAGCGTCCTCACAGGGGGGAAGAATGAGCAGTTCTTC | CASSVLTGGKNEQFF
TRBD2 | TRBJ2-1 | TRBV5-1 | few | TGCGCCAGCAGCTTTCGGGGGGGGTATGAGCAGTTCTTC | CASSFRGGYEQFF
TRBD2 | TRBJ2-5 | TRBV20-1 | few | TGCAGTGCTAGAGATCCGGGGGGGACAGAGACCCAGTACTTC | CSARDPGGTETQYF
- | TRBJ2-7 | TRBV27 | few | TGTGCCAGCAGTTTCTCTAACAGGGCCTACGAGCAGTACTTC | CASSFSNRAYEQYF
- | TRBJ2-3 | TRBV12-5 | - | TGTGCTAGTGGCTTGGTAGATGGACGCACAGATACGCAGTATTTT | CASGLVDGRTDTQYF
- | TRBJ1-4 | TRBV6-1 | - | TGTGCCAGCATCCGAGTATTGGGGGCGTCTAATGAAAAACTGTTTTTT | CASIRVLGASNEKLFF
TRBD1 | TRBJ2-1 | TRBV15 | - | TGTGCCACCAGCAGAGATATCAGGGGGATCGATGAGCAGTTCTTC | CATSRDIRGIDEQFF
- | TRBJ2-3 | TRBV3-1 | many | TGTGCCAGCAGCCAAGCTAGCACAGATACGCAGTATTTT | CASSQASTDTQYF
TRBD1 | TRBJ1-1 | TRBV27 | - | TGTGCCAGCAGGCCTCCGGGACAGAGACAGAACACTGAAGCTTTCTTT | CASRPPGQRQNTEAFF
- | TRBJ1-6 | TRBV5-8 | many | TGTGCCAGCAGCTTGGTTCTCGGGGGAGGTTCACCCCTCCACTTT | CASSLVLGGGSPLHF